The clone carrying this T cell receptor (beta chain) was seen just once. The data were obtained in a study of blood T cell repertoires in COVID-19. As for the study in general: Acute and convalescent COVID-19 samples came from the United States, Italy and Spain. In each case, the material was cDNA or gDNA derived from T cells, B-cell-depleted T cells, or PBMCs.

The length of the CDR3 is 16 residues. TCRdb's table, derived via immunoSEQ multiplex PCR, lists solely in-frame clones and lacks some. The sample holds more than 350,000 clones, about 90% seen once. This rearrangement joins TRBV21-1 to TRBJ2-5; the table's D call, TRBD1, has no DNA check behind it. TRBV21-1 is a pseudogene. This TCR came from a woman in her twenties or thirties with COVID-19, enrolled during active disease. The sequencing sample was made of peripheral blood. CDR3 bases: TGTGCCAGCAGCAAAGAGACAGGGGGCGTGGAAGAGACCCAGTACTTC. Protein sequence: CASSKETGGVEETQYF.